The sequence of this TCR beta chain was determined in a study of cytomegalovirus exposure and HLA in healthy donors. Whole-study context: Among the roughly 400 genotyped donors, 81% were placed in the Caucasian-associated ancestry cluster.

PCR involved 60 Vbeta and 13 Jbeta primers. Produced via immunoSEQ multiplex PCR; TCRdb's table is partial and in-frame only. Of 110,000 to 150,000 clones in the sample, 70% to 80% were seen once. This CDR3 is 12 amino acids long. V shed 8 bases and J shed 4 bases, with 8 bases lying between them. Germline V gene data show CDR1 as ENHRY and CDR2 as SYGVKD. The chain links TRBV10-3 to TRBJ1-4, with D possibly matching TRBD1 (6 bases). This sequence originates from a female donor in good health and CMV-seronegative. Source material: PBMCs. The DNA of the CDR3 is TGTGCCATCGGGGGCAATAATGAAAAACTGTTTTTT. Protein sequence: CAIGGNNEKLFF.